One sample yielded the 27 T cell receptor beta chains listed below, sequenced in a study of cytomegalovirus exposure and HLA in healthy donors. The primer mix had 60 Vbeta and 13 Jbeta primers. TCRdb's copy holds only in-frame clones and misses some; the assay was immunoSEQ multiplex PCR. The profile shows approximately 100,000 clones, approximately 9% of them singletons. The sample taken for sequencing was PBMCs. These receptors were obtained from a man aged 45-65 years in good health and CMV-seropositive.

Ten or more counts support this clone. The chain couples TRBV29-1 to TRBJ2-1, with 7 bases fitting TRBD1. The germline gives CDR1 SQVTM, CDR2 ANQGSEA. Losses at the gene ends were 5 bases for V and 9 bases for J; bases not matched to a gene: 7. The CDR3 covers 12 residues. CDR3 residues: CSVIDRVGEQFF. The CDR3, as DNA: TGCAGCGTTATAGACAGGGTGGGTGAGCAGTTCTTC.

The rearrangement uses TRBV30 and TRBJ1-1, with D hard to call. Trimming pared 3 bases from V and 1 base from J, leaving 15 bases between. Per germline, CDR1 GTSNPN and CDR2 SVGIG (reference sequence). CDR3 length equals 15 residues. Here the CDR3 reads CAWSATQTANTEAFF. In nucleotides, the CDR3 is TGTGCCTGGAGCGCCACTCAAACAGCGAACACTGAAGCTTTCTTT.

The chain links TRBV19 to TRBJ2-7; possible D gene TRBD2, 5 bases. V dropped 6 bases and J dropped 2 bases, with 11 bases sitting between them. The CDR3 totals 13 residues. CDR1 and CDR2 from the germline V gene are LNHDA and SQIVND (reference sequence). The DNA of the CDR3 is TGTGCCAGTAGCCCTCTCGGGGCCTACGAGCAGTACTTC. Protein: CASSPLGAYEQYF. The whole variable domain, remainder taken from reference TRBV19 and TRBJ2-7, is DGGITQSPKYLFRKEGQNVTLSCEQNLNHDAMYWYRQDPGQGLRLIYYSQIVNDFQKGDIAEGYSVSREKKESFPLTVTSAQKNPTAFYLCASSPLGAYEQYFGPGTRLTVT.

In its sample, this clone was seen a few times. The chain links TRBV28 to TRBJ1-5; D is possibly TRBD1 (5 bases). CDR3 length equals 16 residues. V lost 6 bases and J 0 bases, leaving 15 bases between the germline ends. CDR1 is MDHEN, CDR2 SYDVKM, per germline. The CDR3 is CASRPRQLYSNQPQHF. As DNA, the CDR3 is TGTGCCAGCAGGCCTCGACAGCTTTATAGCAATCAGCCCCAGCATTTT.

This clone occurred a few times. DNA of the CDR3: TGTGCCAGCAGGGGAGGATGGCTAGCGGAGAACTACAATGAGCAGTTCTTC. As protein: CASRGGWLAENYNEQFF. This chain links TRBV7-8 with TRBJ2-1, with 7 nucleotides matching TRBD2. The CDR3 has 17 amino acids. The J segment lost 3 bases and the V segment lost 6 bases, leaving 14 bases of the junction unmatched. Germline V gene data show CDR1 as SGHVS and CDR2 as FQNEAQ.

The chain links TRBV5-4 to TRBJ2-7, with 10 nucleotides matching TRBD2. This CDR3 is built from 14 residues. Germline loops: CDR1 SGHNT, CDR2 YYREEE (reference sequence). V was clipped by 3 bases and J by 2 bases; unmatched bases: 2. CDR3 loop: CASSSGLAAYEQYF. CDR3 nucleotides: TGTGCCAGCAGCTCCGGACTAGCGGCCTACGAGCAGTACTTC.

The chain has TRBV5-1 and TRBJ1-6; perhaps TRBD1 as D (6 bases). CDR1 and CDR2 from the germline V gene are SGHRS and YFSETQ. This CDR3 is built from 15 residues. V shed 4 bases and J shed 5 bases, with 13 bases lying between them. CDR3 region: CASSPAGAHNSPLHF. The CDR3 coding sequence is TGCGCCAGCAGCCCCGCGGGGGCTCATAATTCACCCCTCCACTTT.

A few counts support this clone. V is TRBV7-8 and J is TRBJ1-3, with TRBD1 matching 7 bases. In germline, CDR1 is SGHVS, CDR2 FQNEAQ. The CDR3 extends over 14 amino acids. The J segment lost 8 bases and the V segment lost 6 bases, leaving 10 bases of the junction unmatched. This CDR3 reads CASSKTDRLDTIYF. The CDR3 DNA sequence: TGTGCCAGCAGTAAGACGGACAGGTTGGACACCATATATTTT. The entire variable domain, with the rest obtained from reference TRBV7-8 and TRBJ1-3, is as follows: GAGVSQSPRYKVAKRGQDVALRCDPISGHVSLFWYQQALGQGPEFLTYFQNEAQLDKSGLPSDRFFAERPEGSVSTLKIQRTQQEDSAVYLCASSKTDRLDTIYFGEGSWLTVV.

CDR3 loop: CASQWFDTGELFF. DNA of the CDR3: TGTGCCAGCCAGTGGTTTGACACCGGGGAGCTGTTTTTT. The chain carries TRBV6-5 and TRBJ2-2; no reliable D call. CDR1 and CDR2 (germline): MNHEY, SVGAGI. V lost 8 bases and J lost 3, with 10 bases in between. This CDR3 spans 13 amino acids.

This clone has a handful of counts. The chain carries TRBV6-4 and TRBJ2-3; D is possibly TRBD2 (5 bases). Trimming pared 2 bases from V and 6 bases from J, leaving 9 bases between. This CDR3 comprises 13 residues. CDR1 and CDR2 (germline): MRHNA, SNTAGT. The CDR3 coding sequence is TGTGCCAGCAGTGACGAGGGTGGGGATACGCAGTATTTT. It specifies CASSDEGGDTQYF.

DNA for the CDR3: TGTGCCATCAGTGTCGCCGCGCGGAGTAACAATGAGCAGTTCTTC. Its protein product is CAISVAARSNNEQFF. The genes are TRBV10-3 and TRBJ2-1; D remains unclear. Germline V gives CDR1 ENHRY, CDR2 SYGVKD. V was pared by 4 bases and J by 5 bases, with 15 bases between. The CDR3 loop spans 15 amino acids.

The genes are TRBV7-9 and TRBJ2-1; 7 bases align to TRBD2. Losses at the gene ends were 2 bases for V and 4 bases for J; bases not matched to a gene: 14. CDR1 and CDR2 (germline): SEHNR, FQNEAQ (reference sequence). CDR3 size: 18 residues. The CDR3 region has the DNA TGTGCCAGCAGCTTATCCGGTGTTGGACTAGGCTCGTACAATGAGCAGTTCTTC. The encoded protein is CASSLSGVGLGSYNEQFF. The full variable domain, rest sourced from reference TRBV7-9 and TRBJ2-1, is DTGVSQNPRHKITKRGQNVTFRCDPISEHNRLYWYRQTLGQGPEFLTYFQNEAQLEKSRLLSDRFSAERPKGSFSTLEIQRTEQGDSAMYLCASSLSGVGLGSYNEQFFGPGTRLTVL.

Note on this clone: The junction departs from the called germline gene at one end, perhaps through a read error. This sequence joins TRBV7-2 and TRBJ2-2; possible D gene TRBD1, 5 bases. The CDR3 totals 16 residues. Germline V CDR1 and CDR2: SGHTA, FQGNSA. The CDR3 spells CASTLGAATNTGELFF. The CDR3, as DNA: TGTGCCAGCACCTTAGGGGCAGCCACGAACACCGGGGAGCTGTTTTTT. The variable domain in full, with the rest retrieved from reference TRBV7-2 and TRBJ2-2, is GAGVSQSPSNKVTEKGKDVELRCDPISGHTALYWYRQSLGQGLEFLIYFQGNSAPDKSGLPSDRFSAERTGGSVSTLTIQRTQQEDSAVYLCASTLGAATNTGELFFGEGSRLTVL.

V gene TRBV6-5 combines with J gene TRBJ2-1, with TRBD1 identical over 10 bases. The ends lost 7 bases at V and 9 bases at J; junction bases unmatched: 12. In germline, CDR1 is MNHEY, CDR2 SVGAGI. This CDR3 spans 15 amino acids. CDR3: CASTEIRDRGREQFF. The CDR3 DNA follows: TGTGCCAGCACGGAAATCCGGGACAGGGGCCGTGAGCAGTTCTTC.

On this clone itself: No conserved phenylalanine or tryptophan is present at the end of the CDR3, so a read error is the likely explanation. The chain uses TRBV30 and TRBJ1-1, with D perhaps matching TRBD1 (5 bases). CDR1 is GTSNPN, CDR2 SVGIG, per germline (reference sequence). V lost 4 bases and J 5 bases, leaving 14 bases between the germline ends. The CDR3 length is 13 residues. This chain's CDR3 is CAWTLGGSTEAFL. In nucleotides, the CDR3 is TGTGCCTGGACCCTTGGGGGGTCAACTGAAGCTTTCTTG.

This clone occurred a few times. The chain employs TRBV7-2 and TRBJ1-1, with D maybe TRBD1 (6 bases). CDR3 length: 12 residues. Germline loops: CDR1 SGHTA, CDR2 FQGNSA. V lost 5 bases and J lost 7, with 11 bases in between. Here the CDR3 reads CASSQDRIEAFF. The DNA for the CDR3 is TGTGCCAGCAGCCAGGACAGAATTGAAGCTTTCTTT.

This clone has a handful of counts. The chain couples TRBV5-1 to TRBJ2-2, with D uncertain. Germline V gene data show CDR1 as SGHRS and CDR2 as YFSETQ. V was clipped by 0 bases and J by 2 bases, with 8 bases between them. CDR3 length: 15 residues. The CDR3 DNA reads TGCGCCAGCAGCTTGGGCAGCGTTAACACCGGGGAGCTGTTTTTT. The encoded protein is CASSLGSVNTGELFF.

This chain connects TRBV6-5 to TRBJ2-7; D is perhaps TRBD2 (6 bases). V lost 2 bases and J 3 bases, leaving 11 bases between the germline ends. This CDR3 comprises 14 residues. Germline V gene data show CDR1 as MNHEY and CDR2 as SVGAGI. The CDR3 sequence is CASSYAGLNYEQYF. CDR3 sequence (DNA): TGTGCCAGCAGTTACGCGGGACTGAACTACGAGCAGTACTTC.

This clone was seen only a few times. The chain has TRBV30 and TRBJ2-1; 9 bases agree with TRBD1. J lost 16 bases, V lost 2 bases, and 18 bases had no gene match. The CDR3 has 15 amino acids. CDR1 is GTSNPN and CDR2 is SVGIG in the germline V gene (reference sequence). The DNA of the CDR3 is TGTGCCTGGAGTCTCGGCGGGACAGGGTTACTAGCTGAATTCTTC. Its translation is CAWSLGGTGLLAEFF.

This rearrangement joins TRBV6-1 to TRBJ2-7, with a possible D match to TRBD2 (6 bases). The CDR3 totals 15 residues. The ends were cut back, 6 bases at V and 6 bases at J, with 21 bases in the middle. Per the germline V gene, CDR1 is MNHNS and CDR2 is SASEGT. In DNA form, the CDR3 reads TGTGCCAGCAGCGCCCGGGGGTCGGGGGTTGTCGAGCAGTACTTC. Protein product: CASSARGSGVVEQYF.

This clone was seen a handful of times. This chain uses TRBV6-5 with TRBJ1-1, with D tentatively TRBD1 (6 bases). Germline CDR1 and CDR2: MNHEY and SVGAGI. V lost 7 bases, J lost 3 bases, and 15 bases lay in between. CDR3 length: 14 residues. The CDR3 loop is CASTRSGAYTEAFF. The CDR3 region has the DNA TGTGCCAGCACGCGCTCAGGGGCGTACACTGAAGCTTTCTTT.

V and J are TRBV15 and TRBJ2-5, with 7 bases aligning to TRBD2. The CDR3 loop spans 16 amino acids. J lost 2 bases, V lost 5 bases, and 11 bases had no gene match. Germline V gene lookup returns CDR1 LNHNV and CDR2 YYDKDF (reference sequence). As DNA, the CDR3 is TGTGCCACCAGCGGTCCAGGAGCGGGAAATCAAGAGACCCAGTACTTC. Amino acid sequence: CATSGPGAGNQETQYF.

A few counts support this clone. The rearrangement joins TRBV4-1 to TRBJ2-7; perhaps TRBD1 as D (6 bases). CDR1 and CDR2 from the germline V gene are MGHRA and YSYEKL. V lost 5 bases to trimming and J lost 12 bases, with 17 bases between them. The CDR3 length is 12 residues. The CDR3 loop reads CASSVDVGAPYF. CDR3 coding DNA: TGCGCCAGCAGCGTCGATGTGGGGGCTCCGTACTTC.

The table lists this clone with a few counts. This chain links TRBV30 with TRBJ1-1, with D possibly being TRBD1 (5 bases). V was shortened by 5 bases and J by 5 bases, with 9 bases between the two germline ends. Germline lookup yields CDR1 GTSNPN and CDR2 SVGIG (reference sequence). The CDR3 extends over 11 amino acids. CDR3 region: CAWQKGTEAFF. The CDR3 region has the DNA TGTGCCTGGCAAAAGGGGACTGAAGCTTTCTTT.

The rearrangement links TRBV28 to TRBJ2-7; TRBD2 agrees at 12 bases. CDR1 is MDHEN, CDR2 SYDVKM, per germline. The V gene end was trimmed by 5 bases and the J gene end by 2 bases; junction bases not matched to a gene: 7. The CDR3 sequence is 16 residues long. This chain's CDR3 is CASSPSGLAGTYEQYF. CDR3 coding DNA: TGTGCCAGCAGTCCCTCCGGACTAGCGGGAACCTACGAGCAGTACTTC. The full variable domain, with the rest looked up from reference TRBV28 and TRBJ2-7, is DVKVTQSSRYLVKRTGEKVFLECVQDMDHENMFWYRQDPGLGLRLIYFSYDVKMKEKGDIPEGYSVSREKKERFSLILESASTNQTSMYLCASSPSGLAGTYEQYFGPGTRLTVT.

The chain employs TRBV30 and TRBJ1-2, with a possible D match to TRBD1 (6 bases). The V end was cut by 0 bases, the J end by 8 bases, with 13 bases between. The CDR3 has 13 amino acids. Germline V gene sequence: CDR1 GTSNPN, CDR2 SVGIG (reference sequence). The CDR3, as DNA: TGTGCCTGGAGTGTACAACAGGGCCTCGGCTACACCTTC. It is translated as CAWSVQQGLGYTF.

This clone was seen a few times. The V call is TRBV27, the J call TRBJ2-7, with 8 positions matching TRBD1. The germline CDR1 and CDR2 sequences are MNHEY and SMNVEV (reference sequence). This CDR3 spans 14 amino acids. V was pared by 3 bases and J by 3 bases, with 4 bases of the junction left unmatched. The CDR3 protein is CASSFDRGDYEQYF. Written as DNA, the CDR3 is TGTGCCAGCAGTTTCGACAGGGGCGACTACGAGCAGTACTTC.